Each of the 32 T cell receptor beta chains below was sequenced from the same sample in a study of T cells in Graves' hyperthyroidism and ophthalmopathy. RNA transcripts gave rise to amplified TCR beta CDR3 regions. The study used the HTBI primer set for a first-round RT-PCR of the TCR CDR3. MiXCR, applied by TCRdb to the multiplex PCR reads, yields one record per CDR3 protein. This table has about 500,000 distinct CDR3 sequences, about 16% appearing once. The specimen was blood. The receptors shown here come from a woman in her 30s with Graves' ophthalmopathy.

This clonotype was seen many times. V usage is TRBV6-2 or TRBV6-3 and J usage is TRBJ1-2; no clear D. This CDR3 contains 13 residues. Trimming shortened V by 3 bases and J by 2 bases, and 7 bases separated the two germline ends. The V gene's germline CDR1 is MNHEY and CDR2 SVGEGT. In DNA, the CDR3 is TGTGCCAGCAGTTATGAGGGAAACTATGGCTACACCTTC. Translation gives CASSYEGNYGYTF.

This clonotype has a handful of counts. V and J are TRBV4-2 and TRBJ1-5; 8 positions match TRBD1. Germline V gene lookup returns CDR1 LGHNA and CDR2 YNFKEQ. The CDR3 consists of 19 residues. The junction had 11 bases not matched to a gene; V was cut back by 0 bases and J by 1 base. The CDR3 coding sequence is TGTGCCAGCAGCCAAGAACAGGGGGGTATGGGTATGAGCAATCAGCCCCAGCATTTT. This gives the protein CASSQEQGGMGMSNQPQHF.

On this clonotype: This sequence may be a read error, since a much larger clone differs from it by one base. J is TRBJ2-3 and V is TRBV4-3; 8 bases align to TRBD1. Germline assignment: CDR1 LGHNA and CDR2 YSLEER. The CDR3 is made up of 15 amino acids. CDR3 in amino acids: CANSQDRGFRDTQYF. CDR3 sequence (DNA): TGCGCCAACAGCCAAGACAGGGGTTTTCGAGATACGCAGTATTTT.

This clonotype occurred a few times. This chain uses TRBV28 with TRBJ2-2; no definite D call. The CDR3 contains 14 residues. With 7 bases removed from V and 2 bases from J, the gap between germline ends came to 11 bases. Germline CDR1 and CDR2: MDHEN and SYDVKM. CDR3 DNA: TGTGCCAGCACTAAAGAACTAAACACCGGGGAGCTGTTTTTT. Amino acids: CASTKELNTGELFF.

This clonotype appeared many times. CDR3 amino acids: CASSPGGAPYGYTF. CDR3 sequence (DNA): TGTGCCAGCTCACCAGGGGGCGCGCCCTATGGCTACACCTTC. The rearrangement links TRBV18 to TRBJ1-2; tentatively, D is TRBD1 (6 bases). The germline V gene encodes CDR1 KGHSH and CDR2 LQKENI. This CDR3 spans 14 amino acids. Trimming removed 2 bases from V and 4 bases from J, with 11 bases in between.

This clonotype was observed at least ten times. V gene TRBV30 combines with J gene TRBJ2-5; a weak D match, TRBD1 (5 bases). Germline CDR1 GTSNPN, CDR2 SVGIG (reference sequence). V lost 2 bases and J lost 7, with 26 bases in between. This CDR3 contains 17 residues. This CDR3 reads CAWSTPSGSHGTRTQYF. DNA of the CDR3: TGTGCCTGGAGTACCCCTTCAGGGTCCCACGGTACACGGACCCAGTACTTC. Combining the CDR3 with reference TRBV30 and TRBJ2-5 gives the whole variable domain SQTIHQWPATLVQPVGSPLSLECTVEGTSNPNLYWYRQAAGRGLQLLFYSVGIGQISSEVPQNLSASRPQDRQFILSSKKLLLSDSGFYLCAWSTPSGSHGTRTQYFGPGTRLLVL.

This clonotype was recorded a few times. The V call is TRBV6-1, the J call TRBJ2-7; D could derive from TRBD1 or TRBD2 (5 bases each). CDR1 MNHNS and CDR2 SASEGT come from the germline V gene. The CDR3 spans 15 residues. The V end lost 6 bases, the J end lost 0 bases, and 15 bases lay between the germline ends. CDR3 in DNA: TGTGCCAGCAGGGATCCGGGGCTCCTCTCCTACGAGCAGTACTTC. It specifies CASRDPGLLSYEQYF.

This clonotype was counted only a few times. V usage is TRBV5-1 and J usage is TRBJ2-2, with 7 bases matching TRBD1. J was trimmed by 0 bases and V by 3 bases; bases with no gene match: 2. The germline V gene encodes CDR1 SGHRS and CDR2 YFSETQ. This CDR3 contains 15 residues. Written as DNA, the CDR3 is TGCGCCAGCAGCTACGGACAGGCGAACACCGGGGAGCTGTTTTTT. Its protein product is CASSYGQANTGELFF. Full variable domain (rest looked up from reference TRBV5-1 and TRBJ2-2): KAGVTQTPRYLIKTRGQQVTLSCSPISGHRSVSWYQQTPGQGLQFLFEYFSETQRNKGNFPGRFSGRQFSNSRSEMNVSTLELGDSALYLCASSYGQANTGELFFGEGSRLTVL.

Written as DNA, the CDR3 is TGCGCCAGCAGCCAGGAAATAACTAGCGGGACCCCCTGGGAGCAGTACTTC. As protein: CASSQEITSGTPWEQYF. The chain carries TRBV4-3 and TRBJ2-7; 10 bases map to TRBD2. Germline CDR1 and CDR2: LGHNA and YSLEER. V lost 3 bases to trimming and J lost 7 bases; unmatched junction nucleotides: 15. The CDR3 spans 17 residues.

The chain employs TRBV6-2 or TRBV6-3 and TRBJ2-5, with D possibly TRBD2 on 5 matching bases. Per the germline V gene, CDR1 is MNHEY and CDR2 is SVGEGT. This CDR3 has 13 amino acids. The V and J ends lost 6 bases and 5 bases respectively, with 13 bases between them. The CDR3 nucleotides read TGTGCCAGCAGAACGGGAATAGCGGAGACCCAGTACTTC. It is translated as CASRTGIAETQYF.

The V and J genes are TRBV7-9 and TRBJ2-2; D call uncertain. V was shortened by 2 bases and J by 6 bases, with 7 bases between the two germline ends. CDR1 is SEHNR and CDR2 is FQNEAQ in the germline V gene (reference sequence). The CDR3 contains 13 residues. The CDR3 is CASSLTGAGELFF. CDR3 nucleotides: TGTGCCAGCAGCTTAACTGGGGCCGGGGAGCTGTTTTTT. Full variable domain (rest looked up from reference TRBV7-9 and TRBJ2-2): DTGVSQNPRHKITKRGQNVTFRCDPISEHNRLYWYRQTLGQGPEFLTYFQNEAQLEKSRLLSDRFSAERPKGSFSTLEIQRTEQGDSAMYLCASSLTGAGELFFGEGSRLTVL.

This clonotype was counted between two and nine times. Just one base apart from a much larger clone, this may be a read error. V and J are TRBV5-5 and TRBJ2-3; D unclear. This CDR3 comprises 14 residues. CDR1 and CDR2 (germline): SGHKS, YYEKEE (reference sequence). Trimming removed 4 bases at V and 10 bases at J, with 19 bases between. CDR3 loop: CASSPRADATAQYF. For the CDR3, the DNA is TGTGCCAGCAGCCCTAGGGCAGACGCCACGGCGCAGTATTTT.

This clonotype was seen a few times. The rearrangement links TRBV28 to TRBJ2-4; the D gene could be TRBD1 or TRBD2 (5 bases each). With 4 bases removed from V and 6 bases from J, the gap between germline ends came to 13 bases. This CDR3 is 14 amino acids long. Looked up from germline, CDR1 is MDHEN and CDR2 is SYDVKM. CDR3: CASSYLFGGNIQYF. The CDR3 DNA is TGTGCCAGCAGTTATCTATTTGGGGGAAACATTCAGTACTTC.

The CDR3 DNA follows: TGTGCCAGCAGCGACCTTTCCAGGGACAAAACATATGGCTACACCTTC. Translation gives CASSDLSRDKTYGYTF. The chain couples TRBV6-4 to TRBJ1-2; weak D call: TRBD1 (6 bases). V was cut by 6 bases and J by 5 bases, with 22 bases left in between. The CDR3 has 16 amino acids. Looked up from germline, CDR1 is MRHNA and CDR2 is SNTAGT.

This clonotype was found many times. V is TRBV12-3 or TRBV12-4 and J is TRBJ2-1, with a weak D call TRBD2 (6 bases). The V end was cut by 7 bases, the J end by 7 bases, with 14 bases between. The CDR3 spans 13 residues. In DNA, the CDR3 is TGTGCCAGCACTCTAGCGTTGGTAAATGAGCAGTTCTTC. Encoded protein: CASTLALVNEQFF.

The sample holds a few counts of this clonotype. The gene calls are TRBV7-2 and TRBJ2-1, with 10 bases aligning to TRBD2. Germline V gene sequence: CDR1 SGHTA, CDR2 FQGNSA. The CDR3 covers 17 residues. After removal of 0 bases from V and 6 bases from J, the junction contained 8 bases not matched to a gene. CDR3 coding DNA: TGTGCCAGCAGCTTAGCTTCCGGACTAGCGGAGATCAATGAGCAGTTCTTC. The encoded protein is CASSLASGLAEINEQFF. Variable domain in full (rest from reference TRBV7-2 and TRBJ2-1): GAGVSQSPSNKVTEKGKDVELRCDPISGHTALYWYRQSLGQGLEFLIYFQGNSAPDKSGLPSDRFSAERTGGSVSTLTIQRTQQEDSAVYLCASSLASGLAEINEQFFGPGTRLTVL.

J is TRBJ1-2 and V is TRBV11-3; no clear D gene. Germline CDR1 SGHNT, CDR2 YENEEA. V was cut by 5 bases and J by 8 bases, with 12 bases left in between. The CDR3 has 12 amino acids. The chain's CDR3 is CASSAGRRGYTF. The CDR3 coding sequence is TGTGCCAGCAGCGCCGGACGTCGGGGCTACACCTTC.

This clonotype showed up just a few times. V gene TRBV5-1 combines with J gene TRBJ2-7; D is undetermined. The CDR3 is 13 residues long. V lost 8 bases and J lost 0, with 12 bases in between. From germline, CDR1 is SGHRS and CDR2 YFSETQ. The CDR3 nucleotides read TGCGCCAGTGTCGACGCGTACTCCTACGAGCAGTACTTC. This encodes CASVDAYSYEQYF.

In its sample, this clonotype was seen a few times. CDR3 amino acids: CSVRTTVNSPLHF. CDR3 DNA: TGCAGTGTTCGGACAACGGTGAATTCACCCCTCCACTTT. The chain carries TRBV20-1 and TRBJ1-6; possible D gene TRBD1, 5 bases. The V gene's germline CDR1 is DFQATT and CDR2 SNEGSKA (reference sequence). V was pared by 7 bases and J by 7 bases, with 14 bases between. The length of the CDR3 is 13 residues.

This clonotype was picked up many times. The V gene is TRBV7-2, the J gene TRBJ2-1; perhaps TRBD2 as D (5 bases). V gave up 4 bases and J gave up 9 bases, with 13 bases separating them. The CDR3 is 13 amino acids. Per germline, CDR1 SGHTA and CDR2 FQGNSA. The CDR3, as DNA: TGTGCCAGCAGCTCCCCACTAGTCAGTGAGCAGTTCTTC. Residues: CASSSPLVSEQFF.

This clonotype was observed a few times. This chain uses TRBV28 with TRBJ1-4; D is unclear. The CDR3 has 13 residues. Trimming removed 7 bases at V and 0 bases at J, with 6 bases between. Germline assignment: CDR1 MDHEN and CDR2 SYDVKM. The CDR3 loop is CASTTPTNEKLFF. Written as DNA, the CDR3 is TGTGCCAGCACGACACCAACTAATGAAAAACTGTTTTTT.

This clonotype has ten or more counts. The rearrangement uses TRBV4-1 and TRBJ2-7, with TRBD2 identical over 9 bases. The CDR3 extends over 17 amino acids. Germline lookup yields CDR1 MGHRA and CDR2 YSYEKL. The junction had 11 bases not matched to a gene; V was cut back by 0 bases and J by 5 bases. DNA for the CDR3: TGCGCCAGCAGCCAAGATATCCCTGGTAGCGGGAGAGACGAGCAGTACTTC. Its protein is CASSQDIPGSGRDEQYF.

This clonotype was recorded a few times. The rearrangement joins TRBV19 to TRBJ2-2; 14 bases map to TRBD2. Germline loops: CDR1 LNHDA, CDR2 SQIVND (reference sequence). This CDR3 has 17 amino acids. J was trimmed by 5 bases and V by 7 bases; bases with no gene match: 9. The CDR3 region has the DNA TGTGCCAGTACCTCCAGGGGACTAGCGGGAGCGACCGGGGAGCTGTTTTTT. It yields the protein CASTSRGLAGATGELFF.

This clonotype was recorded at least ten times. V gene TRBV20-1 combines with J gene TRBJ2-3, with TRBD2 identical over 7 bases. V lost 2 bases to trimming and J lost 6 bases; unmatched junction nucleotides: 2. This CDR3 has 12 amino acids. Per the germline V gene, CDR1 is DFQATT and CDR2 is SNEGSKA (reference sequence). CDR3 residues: CSARRGGDTQYF. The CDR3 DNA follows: TGCAGTGCTAGACGGGGAGGGGATACGCAGTATTTT.

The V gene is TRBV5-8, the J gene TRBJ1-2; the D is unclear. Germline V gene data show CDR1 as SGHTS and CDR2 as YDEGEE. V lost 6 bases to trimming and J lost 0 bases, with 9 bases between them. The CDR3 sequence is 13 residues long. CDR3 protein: CASKLLPNYGYTF. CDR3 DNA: TGTGCCAGCAAGCTACTTCCTAACTATGGCTACACCTTC.

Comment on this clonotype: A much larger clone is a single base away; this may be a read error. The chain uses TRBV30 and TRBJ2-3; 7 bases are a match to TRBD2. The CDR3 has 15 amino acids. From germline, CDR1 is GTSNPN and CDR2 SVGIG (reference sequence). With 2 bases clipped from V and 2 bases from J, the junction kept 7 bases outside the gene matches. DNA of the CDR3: TGTGCCTGGAGTAGGCGGGGGAGGAACACAGATACGCAGTATTTT. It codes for CAWSRRGRNTDTQYF.

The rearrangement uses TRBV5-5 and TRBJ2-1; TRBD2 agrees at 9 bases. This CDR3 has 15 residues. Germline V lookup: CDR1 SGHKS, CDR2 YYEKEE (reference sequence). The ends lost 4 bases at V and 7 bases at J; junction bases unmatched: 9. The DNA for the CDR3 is TGTGCCAGCAGCCTATGGACTAGCGAGGGTAATGAGCAGTTCTTC. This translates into CASSLWTSEGNEQFF.

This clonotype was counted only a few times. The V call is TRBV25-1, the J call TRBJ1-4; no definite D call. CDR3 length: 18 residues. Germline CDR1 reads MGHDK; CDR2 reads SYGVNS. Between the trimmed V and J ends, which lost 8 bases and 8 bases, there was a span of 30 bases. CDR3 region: CASVDSRVGGRVGEKLFF. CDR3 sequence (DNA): TGTGCCAGCGTCGACTCACGGGTAGGAGGCAGAGTTGGGGAAAAACTGTTTTTT.

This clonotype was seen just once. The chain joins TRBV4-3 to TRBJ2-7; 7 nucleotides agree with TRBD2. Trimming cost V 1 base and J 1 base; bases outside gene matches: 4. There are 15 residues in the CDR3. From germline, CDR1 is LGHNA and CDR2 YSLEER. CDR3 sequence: CASSQVVGGSYEQYF. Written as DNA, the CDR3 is TGCGCCAGCAGCCAAGTGGTGGGGGGGTCCTACGAGCAGTACTTC.

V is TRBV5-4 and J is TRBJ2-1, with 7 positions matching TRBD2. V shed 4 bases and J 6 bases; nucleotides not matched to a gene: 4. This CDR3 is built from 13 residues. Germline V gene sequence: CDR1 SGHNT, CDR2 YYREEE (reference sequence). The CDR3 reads CASSRTSSNEQFF. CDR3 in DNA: TGTGCCAGCAGCAGGACTAGTTCCAATGAGCAGTTCTTC.

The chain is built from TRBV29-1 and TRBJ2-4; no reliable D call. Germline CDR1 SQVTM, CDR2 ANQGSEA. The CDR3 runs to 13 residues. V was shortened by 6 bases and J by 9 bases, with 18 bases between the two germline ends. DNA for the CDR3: TGCAGCGTGACGACGGGTCCTGTAACCATTCAGTACTTC. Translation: CSVTTGPVTIQYF.

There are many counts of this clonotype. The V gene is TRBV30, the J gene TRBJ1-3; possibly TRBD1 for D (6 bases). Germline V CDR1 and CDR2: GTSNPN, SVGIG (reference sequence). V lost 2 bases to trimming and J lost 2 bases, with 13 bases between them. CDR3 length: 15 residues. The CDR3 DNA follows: TGTGCCTGGAGTACGCAGGGGAGAACTGGAAACACCATATATTTT. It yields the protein CAWSTQGRTGNTIYF. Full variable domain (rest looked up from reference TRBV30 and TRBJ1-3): SQTIHQWPATLVQPVGSPLSLECTVEGTSNPNLYWYRQAAGRGLQLLFYSVGIGQISSEVPQNLSASRPQDRQFILSSKKLLLSDSGFYLCAWSTQGRTGNTIYFGEGSWLTVV.